One sample yielded the 26 T cell receptor beta chains listed below, sequenced in a study of cytomegalovirus exposure and HLA in healthy donors. PCR involved 60 Vbeta and 13 Jbeta primers. Sequenced by immunoSEQ multiplex PCR; TCRdb stores in-frame clones only, minus some. This table has 90,000 to 140,000 clones, approximately 70% appearing once. Specimen: PBMCs. The source of these receptors is a man aged 25 to 40 in good health and CMV-seronegative.

Worth noting for this clone: One end of the junction does not line up with germline, which may come from a read error. The J gene is TRBJ2-4, the V gene TRBV30; possible D gene TRBD2, 5 bases. The CDR3 contains 14 residues. Per the germline V gene, CDR1 is GTSNPN and CDR2 is SVGIG (reference sequence). The CDR3 DNA is TGTGCCTGGAGCCGCGCCGGAGGTTTAAACAGTCAGTACTTC. Its translation: CAWSRAGGLNSQYF. The full variable domain, in which reference TRBV30 and TRBJ2-4 provide the parts outside the CDR3, is SQTIHQWPATLVQPVGSPLSLECTVEGTSNPNLYWYRQAAGRGLQLLFYSVGIGQISSEVPQNLSASRPQDRQFILSSKKLLLSDSGFYLCAWSRAGGLNSQYFGAGTRLSVL.

The V and J genes are TRBV18 and TRBJ2-7; 10 nucleotides line up with TRBD1. Germline V gene sequence: CDR1 KGHSH, CDR2 LQKENI. The CDR3 is 16 amino acids. V lost 6 bases, J lost 5 bases, and 13 bases stayed unmatched. CDR3 sequence: CASSSRDRGPQDEQYF. The CDR3 DNA reads as TGTGCCAGCTCGAGCAGGGACAGGGGCCCCCAGGACGAGCAGTACTTC. Combining the CDR3 with reference TRBV18 and TRBJ2-7 gives the whole variable domain NAGVMQNPRHLVRRRGQEARLRCSPMKGHSHVYWYRQLPEEGLKFMVYLQKENIIDESGMPKERFSAEFPKEGPSILRIQQVVRGDSAAYFCASSSRDRGPQDEQYFGPGTRLTVT.

V gene TRBV30 combines with J gene TRBJ1-5, with D perhaps matching TRBD1 (6 bases). The CDR3 consists of 13 residues. Trimming pared 1 base from V and 5 bases from J, leaving 9 bases between. Germline lookup yields CDR1 GTSNPN and CDR2 SVGIG (reference sequence). This CDR3 is CAWSGQGYQPQHF. CDR3 sequence (DNA): TGTGCCTGGAGTGGGCAGGGGTATCAGCCCCAGCATTTT.

This chain links TRBV7-3 with TRBJ1-1, with D tentatively TRBD1 (5 bases). The V end lost 6 bases, the J end lost 0 bases, and 17 bases lay between the germline ends. The V gene's germline CDR1 is SGHTA and CDR2 FQGTGA. The CDR3 extends over 16 amino acids. The CDR3 bases are TGTGCCAGCAGTTCCAAGCAAGGGGCCATGAACACTGAAGCTTTCTTT. The encoded protein is CASSSKQGAMNTEAFF.

This clone was recorded a few times. The V and J genes are TRBV6-1 and TRBJ1-2, with D uncertain. The CDR3 consists of 14 residues. The ends were cut back, 3 bases at V and 0 bases at J, with 8 bases in the middle. CDR1 and CDR2 from the germline V gene are MNHNS and SASEGT. CDR3 DNA sequence: TGTGCCAGCAGTGATAGTGGAGCTAACTATGGCTACACCTTC. Residues: CASSDSGANYGYTF.

This chain uses TRBV18 with TRBJ2-3; TRBD1 might be the D (5 bases). V gave up 4 bases and J gave up 3 bases, with 23 bases separating them. The length of the CDR3 is 18 residues. From germline, CDR1 is KGHSH and CDR2 LQKENI. CDR3 DNA sequence: TGTGCCAGCTCACAAAACCTTATGGACACCGGACAAACAGATACGCAGTATTTT. Its protein is CASSQNLMDTGQTDTQYF.

This clone turned up a few times. At one end, the junction sequence differs from germline, possibly due to a read error. J is TRBJ2-5 and V is TRBV7-3, with D unresolved. This CDR3 region has 16 residues. Germline V gives CDR1 SGHTA, CDR2 FQGTGA. For the CDR3, the DNA is TGTGCCAGCAGCTCCCGTGGAGATGTGCCCCAACAGACCCAGTACTTC. It translates to CASSSRGDVPQQTQYF. Combining the CDR3 with reference TRBV7-3 and TRBJ2-5 gives the whole variable domain GAGVSQTPSNKVTEKGKYVELRCDPISGHTALYWYRQSLGQGPEFLIYFQGTGAADDSGLPNDRFFAVRPEGSVSTLKIQRTERGDSAVYLCASSSRGDVPQQTQYFGPGTRLLVL.

The chain links TRBV7-9 to TRBJ1-2; 7 bases are shared with TRBD1. The V segment lost 5 bases and the J segment 2 bases; nucleotides outside the gene matches: 8. From germline, CDR1 is SEHNR and CDR2 FQNEAQ (reference sequence). The CDR3 length is 15 residues. CDR3 sequence reads: CASSPPGTENYGYTF. The CDR3, as DNA: TGTGCCAGCAGCCCCCCCGGGACAGAAAACTATGGCTACACCTTC.

This clone was seen a handful of times. V gene TRBV6-4 combines with J gene TRBJ2-6, with 7 nucleotides matching TRBD1. Germline V gene sequence: CDR1 MRHNA, CDR2 SNTAGT. The CDR3 has 16 residues. Germline trimming cut 8 bases from V and 0 bases from J; bases unmatched to any gene: 7. The CDR3: CASGYRGDSGANVLTF. For the CDR3, the DNA is TGTGCCAGCGGGTACAGGGGAGACTCTGGGGCCAACGTCCTGACTTTC.

This clone came up a few times. The V call is TRBV4-3, the J call TRBJ1-2; TRBD1 aligns across 10 bases. The germline gives CDR1 LGHNA, CDR2 YSLEER. V lost 4 bases and J lost 4; bases outside the gene matches: 6. The CDR3 runs 15 residues. This CDR3 is CASSLSWTGGYGYTF. In DNA form, the CDR3 reads TGCGCCAGCAGCCTGAGTTGGACAGGGGGCTATGGCTACACCTTC.

V and J are TRBV4-1 and TRBJ2-5; TRBD2 matches at 13 bases. Germline V CDR1 and CDR2: MGHRA, YSYEKL. The V and J ends lost 3 bases and 3 bases, in that order; junction bases with no gene match: 7. This CDR3 has 17 residues. In nucleotides, the CDR3 is TGCGCCAGCAGCCATCCCAAAGGGACTAGCGGGGAAGAGACCCAGTACTTC. Translated: CASSHPKGTSGEETQYF.

This sequence joins TRBV7-3 and TRBJ2-5, with 8 nucleotides matching TRBD1. V gave up 5 bases and J gave up 4 bases; unmatched junction bases: 3. Germline CDR1 SGHTA, CDR2 FQGTGA. The CDR3 is 13 residues long. CDR3 region: CASSVDRGETQYF. The CDR3 DNA follows: TGTGCCAGCAGCGTCGACAGGGGAGAGACCCAGTACTTC.

The chain uses TRBV21-1 and TRBJ2-7; TRBD1 reflects the table's D call only, with no check against the DNA. TRBV21-1 is described as a pseudogene. This CDR3 comprises 13 residues. The CDR3 spells CASSKAQLYEQYF. The CDR3 DNA reads as TGTGCCAGCAGCAAAGCACAGCTCTACGAGCAGTACTTC.

The count of this clone is one. The V gene is TRBV28, the J gene TRBJ2-5; D is unclear. From germline, CDR1 is MDHEN and CDR2 SYDVKM. The CDR3 runs 12 residues. V lost 6 bases, J lost 12 bases, and 17 bases lay in between. The CDR3 loop reads CASSSESRGEYF. The CDR3 DNA reads TGTGCCAGCAGCTCAGAGAGCCGAGGAGAGTACTTC.

The CDR3 DNA reads as TGCAGCGTTGGGCAGGGATCGGAGACCCAGTACTTC. Translation: CSVGQGSETQYF. This rearrangement joins TRBV29-1 to TRBJ2-5, with D possibly matching TRBD1 (5 bases). Germline V gives CDR1 SQVTM, CDR2 ANQGSEA. This CDR3 region has 12 residues. V lost 4 bases, J lost 5 bases, and 11 bases lay in between.

The chain links TRBV27 to TRBJ2-4; 7 bases align to TRBD1. Germline V lookup: CDR1 MNHEY, CDR2 SMNVEV (reference sequence). CDR3 length: 14 residues. J lost 9 bases, V lost 0 bases, and 5 bases had no gene match. The CDR3 reads CASSLSTGLGIQYF. The CDR3 DNA follows: TGTGCCAGCAGTTTATCGACAGGGTTAGGCATTCAGTACTTC.

This chain uses TRBV13 with TRBJ2-7; TRBD1 aligns across 8 bases. The CDR3 covers 13 residues. Trimming took 1 base from V and 4 from J; bases not matched to a gene: 0. The germline gives CDR1 PRHDT, CDR2 FYEKMQ (reference sequence). The CDR3 protein is CASSLDRGYEQYF. The CDR3 nucleotides are TGTGCCAGCAGCTTAGACAGGGGGTACGAGCAGTACTTC.

The chain couples TRBV7-6 to TRBJ2-1; a possible D gene is TRBD2 (6 bases). Trimming stripped 5 bases from V and 7 bases from J, with 21 bases between. This CDR3 is 16 amino acids long. Germline loops: CDR1 SGHVS, CDR2 FNYEAQ. The CDR3 protein is CASSHRLVSVLNEQFF. As DNA, the CDR3 is TGTGCCAGCAGCCACCGACTAGTTAGCGTGTTGAATGAGCAGTTCTTC.

The chain joins TRBV30 to TRBJ2-7; maybe TRBD1 (6 bases). V lost 3 bases to trimming and J lost 7 bases, with 19 bases between them. This CDR3 contains 14 residues. The germline V gene has CDR1 GTSNPN and CDR2 SVGIG (reference sequence). This CDR3 is CAWRSYRTVKEQYF. The CDR3 bases are TGTGCCTGGAGGAGTTACAGGACAGTGAAAGAGCAGTACTTC.

The gene calls are TRBV27 and TRBJ2-4; D is perhaps TRBD1 (6 bases). The CDR3 is 15 residues long. Trimming took 6 bases from V and 5 from J, leaving 17 bases between them. In germline, CDR1 is MNHEY, CDR2 SMNVEV (reference sequence). CDR3 region: CASRSTQGFQNIQYF. The CDR3 nucleotides read TGTGCCAGCAGAAGCACACAGGGTTTCCAAAACATTCAGTACTTC.

This clone was counted between two and nine times. This chain uses TRBV30 with TRBJ2-1; 13 bases agree with TRBD2. Germline V gene data show CDR1 as GTSNPN and CDR2 as SVGIG (reference sequence). J lost 5 bases, V lost 4 bases, and 11 bases had no gene match. This CDR3 is 17 amino acids long. CDR3 sequence (DNA): TGTGCCTGGATCGCCCGGCGGACTAGCGGGAGTGACAATGAGCAGTTCTTC. It yields the protein CAWIARRTSGSDNEQFF.

The sample holds a few counts of this clone. The chain has TRBV30 and TRBJ2-1; weak D call: TRBD1 (6 bases). Trimming took off 2 bases at V and 3 bases at J, with 11 bases between the two ends. The length of the CDR3 is 14 residues. CDR1 and CDR2 from the germline V gene are GTSNPN and SVGIG (reference sequence). This CDR3 reads CAWSPGTFYNEQFF. As DNA, the CDR3 is TGTGCCTGGAGTCCCGGGACATTCTACAATGAGCAGTTCTTC.

V gene TRBV5-6 combines with J gene TRBJ2-7; TRBD1 aligns across 7 bases. V trimming: 2 bases; J trimming: 0 bases; junction bases outside the gene matches: 11. CDR1 and CDR2 (germline): SGHDT, YYEEEE. The CDR3 runs to 17 residues. Here the CDR3 DNA reads TGTGCCAGCAGCTTCTTCGGGGCAGGGGGTATCTCCTACGAGCAGTACTTC. It encodes CASSFFGAGGISYEQYF.

The rearrangement uses TRBV7-8 and TRBJ2-1; TRBD2 matches at 8 bases. With V trimmed by 4 bases and J by 7 bases, 18 bases remained unmatched. The CDR3 has 18 residues. The germline V gene has CDR1 SGHVS and CDR2 FQNEAQ. CDR3 sequence: CASSWGLGVARPKNEQFF. DNA of the CDR3: TGTGCCAGCAGCTGGGGACTAGGGGTAGCTAGACCGAAAAATGAGCAGTTCTTC.

CDR3 DNA sequence: TGTGCCAGCAGTTTAGAGACAGCTTACAATGAGCAGTTCTTC. Translated, it gives CASSLETAYNEQFF. The V gene is TRBV28, the J gene TRBJ2-1, with D possibly TRBD1 on 5 matching bases. CDR3 length: 14 residues. V was cut by 2 bases and J by 4 bases, with 9 bases left in between. The germline gives CDR1 MDHEN, CDR2 SYDVKM.

The chain uses TRBV4-1 and TRBJ1-5; D unresolved. Germline CDR1 reads MGHRA; CDR2 reads YSYEKL. V gave up 1 base and J gave up 0 bases, with 4 bases separating them. CDR3 size: 14 residues. CDR3: CASSQGASNQPQHF. For the CDR3, the DNA is TGCGCCAGCAGCCAAGGAGCTAGCAATCAGCCCCAGCATTTT.